This entry describes one TCR beta chain. Primers used in a second PCR of roughly 6 to 11 cycles were a sample-barcoded 5' primer and a J-beta primer mix. Each cDNA was tagged by a template-switch adaptor containing 12 random nucleotides. MiXCR, run by TCRdb on the 5' RACE reads, gives a single entry per CDR3 protein. The sample holds roughly 700,000 distinct CDR3 sequences, more than 40% seen once. This sample was taken from a study of blood T cells in healthy people across ages. Trimming cost V 3 bases and J 4 bases; bases outside gene matches: 2. The CDR3 spans 13 residues. CDR1 is MNHEY and CDR2 is SMNVEV in the germline V gene (reference sequence).

Sample: blood. This rearrangement joins TRBV27 to TRBJ1-1; TRBD1 matches 7 bases. This receptor was obtained from a woman aged 55-69 years in good health. The CDR3 here is CASSFAGGTEAFF. The CDR3 DNA is TGTGCCAGCAGTTTTGCAGGGGGCACTGAAGCTTTCTTT.